Listed here is a single T cell receptor beta chain. The sample is drawn from a study of cytomegalovirus exposure and HLA in healthy donors. Turning to the study itself: An earlier analysis identified approximately 110 million unique TCR beta sequences in approximately 190 million T cells.

Researchers ran the PCR with 60 Vbeta and 13 Jbeta primers. As processed by the authors: It was a later analysis that counted tens of millions of unique TCR beta chains, of which approximately 9.9 million were shared. Data came from immunoSEQ multiplex PCR; TCRdb stores just in-frame clones and leaves some out. That table is the source of V, J and clone size, and D and trimming were worked out from the DNA. Of approximately 120,000 clones listed, under 80% were seen once; the top ten hold 7% to 9%. CDR3 length: 14 residues. Germline CDR1 MNHEY, CDR2 SMNVEV (reference sequence). Trimming cost V 5 bases and J 0 bases, with 11 bases left between them.

Material for sequencing was PBMCs. The chain uses TRBV27 and TRBJ2-7; D perhaps matches TRBD1 (6 bases). The TCR was taken from a woman aged 50 to 60 in good health and CMV-seropositive. The CDR3 protein is CASSRQVDSYEQYF. CDR3 coding DNA: TGTGCCAGCAGTCGACAGGTAGACTCCTACGAGCAGTACTTC.